This T cell receptor beta chain is from a study of cytomegalovirus exposure and HLA in healthy donors. Study information: The study's early data release held about 85 million unique TCRs from HLA-typed donors. Study-level points and caveats: An analysis done earlier found most TCR beta V segments productive about 87% or about 30% of the time.

Germline lookup yields CDR1 SGHRS and CDR2 YFSETQ. There are 15 residues in the CDR3. The donors gave bone marrow, and they were healthy. The PCR ran on 60 Vbeta and 13 Jbeta primers. Authors' analysis steps: Later analysis identified 65 million to 80 million unique TCR beta chains, some 10 million shared. TCRdb's table, derived via immunoSEQ multiplex PCR, lists solely in-frame clones and lacks some. The V and J calls and clone size were taken over from that table, and D and trimming were inferred from the DNA. Of under 200,000 clones listed, about 80% are singletons. This clone showed up just once. Its antigen remains unknown. A read error may produce the germline difference seen at one junction end. This sample also contains other DNA sequences that code for the same CDR3.

The clonotype was recovered from a middle-aged man in good health and CMV-seronegative. This chain links TRBV5-1 with TRBJ2-7, with 12 nucleotides matching TRBD2. The sample consisted of PBMCs. CDR3 amino acids: CASSSGLAGLYEQYF. DNA for the CDR3: TGTGCCAGCAGCTCAGGACTAGCGGGACTCTACGAGCAGTACTTC.